These 18 T cell receptor beta chains were sequenced from one sample in a study of T cell responses to AZD1222 COVID-19 vaccine. This table comes from immunoSEQ multiplex PCR, and its TCRdb copy is limited to in-frame clones, with some not included. This table has under 250,000 clones, approximately 94% appearing once. The material was peripheral blood, obtained on day 0 of MenACWY control vaccination. Every receptor here comes from an adult in good health.

The DNA for the CDR3 is TGTGCCAGCAGTTACTCGTCCGGGGTCCTGGGAAACACCATATATTTT. Protein: CASSYSSGVLGNTIYF. This sequence joins TRBV6-5 and TRBJ1-3, with D unresolved. Germline V gives CDR1 MNHEY, CDR2 SVGAGI. This CDR3 is built from 16 residues. V lost 0 bases to trimming and J lost 4 bases, with 13 bases between them.

This clone is a singleton in its sample. The rearrangement links TRBV7-8 to TRBJ1-3; possible D gene TRBD1, 6 bases. The CDR3 totals 13 residues. Germline V lookup: CDR1 SGHVS, CDR2 FQNEAQ. The V end was cut by 5 bases, the J end by 4 bases, with 9 bases between. This chain's CDR3 is CASSGDRGNTIYF. The CDR3 bases are TGTGCCAGCAGCGGAGACAGGGGAAACACCATATATTTT.

The rearrangement links TRBV15 to TRBJ2-1, with D tentatively TRBD1 (5 bases). Germline CDR1 reads LNHNV; CDR2 reads YYDKDF (reference sequence). The V and J ends lost 3 bases and 6 bases respectively, with 18 bases between them. The CDR3 length is 16 residues. The CDR3 nucleotides read TGTGCCACCAGCAGGGGGCGGCAGGGTACCCGCAATGAGCAGTTCTTC. This encodes CATSRGRQGTRNEQFF.

The rearrangement joins TRBV2 to TRBJ2-5; TRBD2 agrees at 8 bases. CDR1 is SNHLY, CDR2 FYNNEI, per germline. J was trimmed by 4 bases and V by 4 bases; bases with no gene match: 5. This CDR3 is 14 amino acids long. The CDR3 region is CASSGTSPGETQYF. CDR3 sequence (DNA): TGTGCCAGCAGTGGGACTAGCCCAGGAGAGACCCAGTACTTC.

The chain recombines TRBV7-2 with TRBJ1-3; D remains unclear. The germline V gene encodes CDR1 SGHTA and CDR2 FQGNSA. The CDR3 spans 14 residues. Trimming removed 3 bases at V and 0 bases at J, with 6 bases between. In nucleotides, the CDR3 is TGTGCCAGCAGCTTTTTCACCTCTGGAAACACCATATATTTT. It yields the protein CASSFFTSGNTIYF.

This clone was seen repeatedly, ten times or more. This chain uses TRBV4-2 with TRBJ1-4; D gene unclear. The CDR3 runs to 15 residues. Germline-derived CDR1 and CDR2 are LGHNA and YNFKEQ. V was clipped by 4 bases and J by 1 base, with 10 bases between them. The CDR3 spells CASSPPRGTNEKLFF. In DNA form, the CDR3 reads TGTGCCAGCAGCCCCCCCCGAGGAACTAATGAAAAACTGTTTTTT.

This rearrangement joins TRBV5-1 to TRBJ2-7, with 8 nucleotides matching TRBD1. V was pared by 4 bases and J by 4 bases, with 7 bases of the junction left unmatched. Per germline, CDR1 SGHRS and CDR2 YFSETQ. The CDR3 extends over 14 amino acids. CDR3 sequence (DNA): TGCGCCAGCAGCCCAGGACAGGGCGTATACGAGCAGTACTTC. It codes for CASSPGQGVYEQYF. The variable domain in full, with the rest retrieved from reference TRBV5-1 and TRBJ2-7, is KAGVTQTPRYLIKTRGQQVTLSCSPISGHRSVSWYQQTPGQGLQFLFEYFSETQRNKGNFPGRFSGRQFSNSRSEMNVSTLELGDSALYLCASSPGQGVYEQYFGPGTRLTVT.

V gene TRBV5-1 combines with J gene TRBJ2-7; 10 bases are a match to TRBD1. With V trimmed by 1 base and J by 4 bases, 2 bases remained unmatched. From germline, CDR1 is SGHRS and CDR2 YFSETQ. This CDR3 has 14 residues. CDR3 coding DNA: TGCGCCAGCAGCTTGTCGGGACAGGGGTACGAGCAGTACTTC. Translated, it gives CASSLSGQGYEQYF.

V is TRBV5-1 and J is TRBJ2-6; tentatively, D is TRBD1 or TRBD2 (5 bases each). Between the trimmed V and J ends, which lost 4 bases and 0 bases, there was a span of 17 bases. Germline V gene sequence: CDR1 SGHRS, CDR2 YFSETQ. The CDR3 consists of 18 residues. This CDR3 reads CASSPRDRAFSGANVLTF. CDR3 nucleotides: TGCGCCAGCAGCCCCCGGGACCGCGCCTTCTCTGGGGCCAACGTCCTGACTTTC. The full variable domain, in which reference TRBV5-1 and TRBJ2-6 provide the parts outside the CDR3, is KAGVTQTPRYLIKTRGQQVTLSCSPISGHRSVSWYQQTPGQGLQFLFEYFSETQRNKGNFPGRFSGRQFSNSRSEMNVSTLELGDSALYLCASSPRDRAFSGANVLTFGAGSRLTVL.

This chain uses TRBV6-5 with TRBJ2-7, with D possibly matching TRBD1 (5 bases). Per the germline V gene, CDR1 is MNHEY and CDR2 is SVGAGI. V was shortened by 6 bases and J by 4 bases, with 19 bases between the two germline ends. The CDR3 consists of 15 residues. The CDR3 sequence is CASSPDSSWVYEQYF. CDR3 nucleotides: TGTGCCAGCAGCCCCGACAGTTCCTGGGTGTACGAGCAGTACTTC.

The chain couples TRBV5-1 to TRBJ1-1; the D gene is possibly TRBD1 (5 bases). The CDR3 covers 15 residues. Trimming pared 4 bases from V and 0 bases from J, leaving 13 bases between. Germline assignment: CDR1 SGHRS and CDR2 YFSETQ. The CDR3 DNA reads as TGCGCCAGCAGCACCGACAGCATCATGAACACTGAAGCTTTCTTT. As protein: CASSTDSIMNTEAFF. Drawing the rest from reference TRBV5-1 and TRBJ1-1, the complete variable domain is KAGVTQTPRYLIKTRGQQVTLSCSPISGHRSVSWYQQTPGQGLQFLFEYFSETQRNKGNFPGRFSGRQFSNSRSEMNVSTLELGDSALYLCASSTDSIMNTEAFFGQGTRLTVV.

This chain joins TRBV29-1 and TRBJ1-4; TRBD1 aligns across 8 bases. The CDR3 extends over 13 amino acids. Trimming took 7 bases from V and 5 from J; bases not matched to a gene: 6. Germline-derived CDR1 and CDR2 are SQVTM and ANQGSEA. CDR3 in DNA: TGCAGCGCCCTGACAGGGGTGAATGAAAAACTGTTTTTT. This gives the protein CSALTGVNEKLFF.

This chain joins TRBV5-1 and TRBJ2-7, with 12 bases that match TRBD2. CDR3 length: 15 amino acids. Per germline, CDR1 SGHRS and CDR2 YFSETQ. Losses at the gene ends were 4 bases for V and 6 bases for J; bases not matched to a gene: 8. The CDR3 sequence is CASSTWTSGVSEQYF. CDR3 DNA: TGCGCCAGCAGCACCTGGACTAGCGGGGTTTCCGAGCAGTACTTC.

V usage is TRBV18 and J usage is TRBJ1-5; TRBD1 agrees at 8 bases. Germline V gene lookup returns CDR1 KGHSH and CDR2 LQKENI. The CDR3 consists of 15 residues. After removal of 5 bases from V and 3 bases from J, the junction contained 6 bases not matched to a gene. The CDR3, as DNA: TGTGCCAGCTCAGCGACAGGGGCGATCAATCAGCCCCAGCATTTT. Translated, it gives CASSATGAINQPQHF.

The count of this clone is one. The CDR3 reads CASSLSVNTEAFF. The DNA for the CDR3 is TGTGCCAGCAGCTTAAGCGTGAACACTGAAGCTTTCTTT. J is TRBJ1-1 and V is TRBV7-2; D is uncertain. Germline V lookup: CDR1 SGHTA, CDR2 FQGNSA. The V end was cut by 2 bases, the J end by 0 bases, with 4 bases between. The CDR3 has 13 residues.

The V call is TRBV6-5, the J call TRBJ1-1; D unclear. The length of the CDR3 is 14 residues. Germline V lookup: CDR1 MNHEY, CDR2 SVGAGI. V was pared by 6 bases and J by 1 base, with 12 bases between. Here the CDR3 reads CASSQTTENTEAFF. In nucleotides, the CDR3 is TGTGCCAGCAGCCAAACCACAGAGAACACTGAAGCTTTCTTT.

The chain employs TRBV5-1 and TRBJ1-6; D is ambiguous. V lost 0 bases and J lost 10, with 8 bases in between. From germline, CDR1 is SGHRS and CDR2 YFSETQ. The CDR3 consists of 13 residues. The CDR3 is CASSLEGISPLHF. CDR3 coding DNA: TGCGCCAGCAGCTTGGAAGGAATCTCACCCCTCCACTTT.

This clone was counted a few times. The chain has TRBV2 and TRBJ2-2; TRBD1 agrees at 8 bases. Germline V CDR1 and CDR2: SNHLY, FYNNEI. This CDR3 has 14 residues. The ends lost 3 bases at V and 4 bases at J; junction bases unmatched: 1. CDR3 DNA sequence: TGTGCCAGCAGTGAGGACAGGGCCACCGGGGAGCTGTTTTTT. Translation gives CASSEDRATGELFF.